This T cell receptor (beta chain) is from a study of long-term antiretroviral therapy in people with HIV. In the study overall: Samples from the earliest time points predate the 2015 immediate-ART recommendation by about a decade.

Version v3.0 of the immunoSEQ assay was performed at survey level. TCRdb keeps only in-frame clones here, not all; method: immunoSEQ multiplex PCR. The sample has just over 20,000 clones; 70% to 85% are singletons. This CDR3 has 13 residues. Trimming cost V 5 bases and J 4 bases, with 12 bases left between them. Per the germline V gene, CDR1 is SQVTM and CDR2 is ANQGSEA. Clinicians in the United States treated all participants with HIV. Specimens carried about 0.85-11 million cryopreserved PBMC before DNA extraction. About this clone: What it binds is unknown.

Study observations and caveats: The study found narrower CDR3 length ranges in HIV repertoires than in controls.

This receptor was obtained from a man in his late teens or twenties with HIV. The source was unsorted PBMCs, collected 0.5 years after starting antiretroviral therapy. The V and J genes are TRBV29-1 and TRBJ1-5; D remains ambiguous. In nucleotides, the CDR3 is TGCAGCGTTAAATTCCAGCAGAATCAGCCCCAGCATTTT. It yields the protein CSVKFQQNQPQHF.